Listed below are T cell receptor beta chains from one sample, sequenced in a study of shared clonotypes between healthy human individuals. Sequencing was performed with immunoSEQ multiplex PCR; in TCRdb, only in-frame clones are kept and a portion is missing. The data contain roughly 700,000 clones, 90% of them seen just once; the ten biggest clones take up about a third. Sequencing used memory CD8+ T cells from PBMCs. The source of these receptors is a man younger than 35 in good health. Some clones in this sample may be carry-over from other donors' samples. CDR3s include the opening cysteine and the closing phenylalanine or tryptophan. D genes are given only for firm matches. Expanded clones get a size class; other rows say once, few or many, or leave the size out.

clone_size,cdr3_length,d_call,v_call,j_call,cdr3_nt,cdr3_aa
NA,13,TRBD1,TRBV19,TRBJ1-2,TGTGCCTCCAGCCGGGACAGGGCGAATGGCTACACCTTC,CASSRDRANGYTF
NA,13,NA,TRBV28,TRBJ2-7,TGTGCCAGCAGTAATCGAATTTTTGGAGAGCAGTACTTC,CASSNRIFGEQYF
NA,13,NA,TRBV9,TRBJ1-5,TGTGCCAGCTCCCCCGGTGGGTATCAGCCCCAGCATTTT,CASSPGGYQPQHF
NA,15,NA,TRBV19,TRBJ2-1,TGTGCCAGCACCCTCGGGCGGGACTCCTACAATGAGCAGTTCTTC,CASTLGRDSYNEQFF
once,15,TRBD1,TRBV10-3,TRBJ1-2,TGTGCCACCACCGGCCGGGACAGGGTGGGCTATGGCTACACCTTC,CATTGRDRVGYGYTF
once,15,NA,TRBV7-6,TRBJ1-5,TGTGCCAGCAGCTTAGCGGCAGATAGCAATCAGCCCCAGCATTTT,CASSLAADSNQPQHF
NA,14,TRBD1,TRBV29-1,TRBJ2-6,TGCAGCGCCACAGGGGCTTCTGGGGCCAACGTCCTGACTTTC,CSATGASGANVLTF
once,15,TRBD1,TRBV5-1,TRBJ2-1,TGCGCCAGCAAGCCCTGGACAGGGTCGGAGAATGAGCAGTTCTTC,CASKPWTGSENEQFF
NA,15,TRBD1,TRBV27,TRBJ2-7,TGTGCCAGCAGGAGTGACAGGGCCCCTACCTACGAGCAGTACTTC,CASRSDRAPTYEQYF
NA,17,NA,TRBV29-1,TRBJ2-7,TGCAGCGCCGCGCTTCAGAACCCAAGACATATTCGCTACGAGCAGTACTTC,CSAALQNPRHIRYEQYF
NA,15,TRBD2,TRBV9,TRBJ2-5,TGTGCCAGCAGCGCCAGCGGGACGAACGGGGAGACCCAGTACTTC,CASSASGTNGETQYF
once,14,TRBD1,TRBV6-5,TRBJ2-7,TGTGCCAGCAGCCAGACAGGGGACCTCTACGAGCAGTACTTC,CASSQTGDLYEQYF
NA,16,NA,TRBV18,TRBJ2-5,TGTGCCAGCTCACCACGAGGACCCACGTCCTGGGAGACCCAGTACTTC,CASSPRGPTSWETQYF
NA,16,NA,TRBV7-9,TRBJ2-7,TGTGCCAGCAGCTCTACCTTTGGGGCAGGGCCCTACGAGCAGTACTTC,CASSSTFGAGPYEQYF
NA,17,NA,TRBV5-1,TRBJ1-4,TGCGCCAGCAGCTTGGACCGCAGGACTACAACTAGTGAAAAACTGTTTTTT,CASSLDRRTTTSEKLFF
once,12,NA,TRBV7-9,TRBJ2-7,TGTGCCAGCAGCCCCCTTTCCTACGAGCAGTACTTC,CASSPLSYEQYF
few,14,TRBD1,TRBV7-9,TRBJ1-2,TGTGCCAGCAGCGCGGGACAGGTTAACTATGGCTACACCTTC,CASSAGQVNYGYTF
NA,15,NA,TRBV28,TRBJ1-2,TGTGCCAGCAGTTTATTCCCGGAACCTAACTATGGCTACACCTTC,CASSLFPEPNYGYTF
NA,16,TRBD1,TRBV25-1,TRBJ2-7,TGTGCCAGCAGTGAATCCAGGGGGCCGATATACTACGAGCAGTACTTC,CASSESRGPIYYEQYF
NA,16,NA,TRBV6-5,TRBJ2-2,TGTGCCAGCAGTTACTCGCGAGGAAGTGGCACCGGGGAGCTGTTTTTT,CASSYSRGSGTGELFF
NA,18,NA,TRBV30,TRBJ1-3,TGTGCCTGGAGTGTTTTGGGACCTGGGAGGGGGACTGGAAACACCATATATTTT,CAWSVLGPGRGTGNTIYF
NA,16,TRBD1,TRBV28,TRBJ2-7,TGTGCCAGCAGCACGAGAACAGGGGGCACCTACGCCGAGCAGTACTTC,CASSTRTGGTYAEQYF
NA,15,NA,TRBV19,TRBJ1-5,TGTGCCAGTAGTATAGACGGGGGTGTCTATCAGCCCCAGCATTTT,CASSIDGGVYQPQHF
NA,14,TRBD2,TRBV27,TRBJ2-7,TGTGCCAGTTCCTCTAGCGGGAGGAATTACGAGCAGTACTTC,CASSSSGRNYEQYF
once,13,NA,TRBV7-9,TRBJ1-1,TGTGCCAGCACCCCATCAGAGAACACTGAAGCTTTCTTT,CASTPSENTEAFF